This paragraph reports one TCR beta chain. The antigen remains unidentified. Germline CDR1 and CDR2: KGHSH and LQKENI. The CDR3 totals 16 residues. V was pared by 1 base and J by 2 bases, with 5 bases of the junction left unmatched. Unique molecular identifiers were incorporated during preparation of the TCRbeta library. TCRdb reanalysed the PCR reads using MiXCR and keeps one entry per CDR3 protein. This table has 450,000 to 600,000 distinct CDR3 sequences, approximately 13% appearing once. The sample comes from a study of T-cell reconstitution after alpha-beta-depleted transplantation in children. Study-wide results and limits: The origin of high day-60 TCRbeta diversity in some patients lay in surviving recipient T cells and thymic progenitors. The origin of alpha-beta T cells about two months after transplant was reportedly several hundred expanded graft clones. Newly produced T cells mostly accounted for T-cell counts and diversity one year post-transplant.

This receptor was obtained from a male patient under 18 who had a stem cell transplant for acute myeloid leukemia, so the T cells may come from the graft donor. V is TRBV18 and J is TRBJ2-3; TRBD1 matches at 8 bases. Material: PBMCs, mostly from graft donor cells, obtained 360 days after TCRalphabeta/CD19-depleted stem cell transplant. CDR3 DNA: TGTGCCAGCTCACCACGCGGACAGGGAAACACAGATACGCAGTATTTT. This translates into CASSPRGQGNTDTQYF.